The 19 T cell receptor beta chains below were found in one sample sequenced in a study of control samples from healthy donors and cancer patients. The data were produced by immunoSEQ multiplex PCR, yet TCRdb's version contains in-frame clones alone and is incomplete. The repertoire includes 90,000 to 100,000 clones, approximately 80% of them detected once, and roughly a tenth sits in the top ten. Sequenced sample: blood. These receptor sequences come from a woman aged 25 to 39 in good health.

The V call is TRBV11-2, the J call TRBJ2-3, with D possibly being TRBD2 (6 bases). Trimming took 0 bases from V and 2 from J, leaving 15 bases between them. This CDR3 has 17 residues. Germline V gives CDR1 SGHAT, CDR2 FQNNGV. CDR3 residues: CASSLDASGTYTDTQYF. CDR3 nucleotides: TGTGCCAGCAGCTTAGATGCTTCCGGGACTTACACAGATACGCAGTATTTT.

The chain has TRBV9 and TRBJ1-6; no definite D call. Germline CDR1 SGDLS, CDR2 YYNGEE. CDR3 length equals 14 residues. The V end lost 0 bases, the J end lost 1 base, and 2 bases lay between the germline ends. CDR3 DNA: TGTGCCAGCAGCGTAGTGTCCTATAATTCACCCCTCCACTTT. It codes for CASSVVSYNSPLHF.

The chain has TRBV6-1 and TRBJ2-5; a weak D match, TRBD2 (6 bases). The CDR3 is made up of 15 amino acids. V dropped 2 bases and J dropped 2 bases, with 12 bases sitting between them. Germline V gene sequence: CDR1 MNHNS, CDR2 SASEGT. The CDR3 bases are TGTGCCAGCAGTGAAACCTGGGACTTACAAGAGACCCAGTACTTC. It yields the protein CASSETWDLQETQYF.

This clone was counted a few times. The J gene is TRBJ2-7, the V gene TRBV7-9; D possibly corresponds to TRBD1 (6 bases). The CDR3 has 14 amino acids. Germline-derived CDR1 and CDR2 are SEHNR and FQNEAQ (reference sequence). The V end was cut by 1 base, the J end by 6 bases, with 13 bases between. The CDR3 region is CASSLGGLRSEQYF. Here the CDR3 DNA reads TGTGCCAGCAGCTTAGGGGGGCTCAGGTCCGAGCAGTACTTC. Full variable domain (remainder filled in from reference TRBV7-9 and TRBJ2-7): DTGVSQNPRHKITKRGQNVTFRCDPISEHNRLYWYRQTLGQGPEFLTYFQNEAQLEKSRLLSDRFSAERPKGSFSTLEIQRTEQGDSAMYLCASSLGGLRSEQYFGPGTRLTVT.

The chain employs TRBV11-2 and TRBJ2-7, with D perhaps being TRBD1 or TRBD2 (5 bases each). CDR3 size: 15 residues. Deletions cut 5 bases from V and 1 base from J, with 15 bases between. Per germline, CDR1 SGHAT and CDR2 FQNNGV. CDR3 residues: CASSTRGTGSYEQYF. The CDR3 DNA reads TGTGCCAGCAGCACTCGAGGGACGGGATCCTACGAGCAGTACTTC.

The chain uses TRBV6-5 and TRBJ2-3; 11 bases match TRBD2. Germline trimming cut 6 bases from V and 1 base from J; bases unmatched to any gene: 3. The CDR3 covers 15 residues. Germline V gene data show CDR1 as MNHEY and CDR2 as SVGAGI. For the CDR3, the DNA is TGTGCCAGCAGCCGGGGACTAGCGGGCACAGATACGCAGTATTTT. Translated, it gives CASSRGLAGTDTQYF.

Written as DNA, the CDR3 is TGTGCCAGCAGCTTGGGGCTGGTAAAAGAGACCCAGTACTTC. The encoded protein is CASSLGLVKETQYF. The rearrangement uses TRBV5-6 and TRBJ2-5, with no clear D. This CDR3 comprises 14 residues. CDR1 SGHDT and CDR2 YYEEEE come from the germline V gene. Trimming cost V 0 bases and J 3 bases, with 9 bases left between them.

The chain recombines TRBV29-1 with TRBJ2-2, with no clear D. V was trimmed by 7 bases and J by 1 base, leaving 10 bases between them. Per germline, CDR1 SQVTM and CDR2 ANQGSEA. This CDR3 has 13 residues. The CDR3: CSGAARNTGELFF. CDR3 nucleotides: TGCAGCGGGGCAGCGAGGAACACCGGGGAGCTGTTTTTT.

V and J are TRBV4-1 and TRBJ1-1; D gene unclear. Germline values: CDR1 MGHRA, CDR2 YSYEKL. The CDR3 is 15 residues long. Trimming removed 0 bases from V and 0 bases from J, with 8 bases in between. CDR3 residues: CASSQDPGMNTEAFF. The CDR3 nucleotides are TGCGCCAGCAGCCAAGATCCCGGGATGAACACTGAAGCTTTCTTT.

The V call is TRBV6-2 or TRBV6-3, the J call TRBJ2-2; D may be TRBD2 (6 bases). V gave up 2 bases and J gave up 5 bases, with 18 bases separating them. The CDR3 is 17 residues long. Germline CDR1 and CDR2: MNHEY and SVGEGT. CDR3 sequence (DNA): TGTGCCAGCAGTTACCTTTATCCGGGACTCGGGACCGGGGAGCTGTTTTTT. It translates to CASSYLYPGLGTGELFF.

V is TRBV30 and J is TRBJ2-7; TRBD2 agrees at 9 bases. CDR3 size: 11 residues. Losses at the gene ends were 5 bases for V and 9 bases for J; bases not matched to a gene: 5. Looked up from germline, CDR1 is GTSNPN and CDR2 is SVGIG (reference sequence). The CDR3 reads CAWRGGGGQYF. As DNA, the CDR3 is TGTGCCTGGCGCGGGGGGGGAGGGCAGTACTTC.

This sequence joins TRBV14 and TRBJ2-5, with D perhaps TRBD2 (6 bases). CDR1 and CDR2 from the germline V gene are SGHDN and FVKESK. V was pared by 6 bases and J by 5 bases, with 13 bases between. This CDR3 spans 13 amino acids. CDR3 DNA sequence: TGTGCCAGCAGGCGGCGCGGGGCGGAGACCCAGTACTTC. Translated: CASRRRGAETQYF.

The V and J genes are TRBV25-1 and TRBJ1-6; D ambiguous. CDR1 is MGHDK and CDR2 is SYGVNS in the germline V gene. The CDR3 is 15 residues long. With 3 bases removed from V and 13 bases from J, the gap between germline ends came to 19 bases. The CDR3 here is CASSDPRHPLGPLHF. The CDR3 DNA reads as TGTGCCAGCAGTGATCCCCGGCATCCGCTCGGGCCCCTCCACTTT.

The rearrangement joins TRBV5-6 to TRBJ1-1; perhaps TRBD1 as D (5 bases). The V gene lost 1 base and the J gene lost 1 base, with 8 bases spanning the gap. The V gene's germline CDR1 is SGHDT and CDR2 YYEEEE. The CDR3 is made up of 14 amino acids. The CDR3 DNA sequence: TGTGCCAGCAGCTTGACCAGGGAGAACACTGAAGCTTTCTTT. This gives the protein CASSLTRENTEAFF.

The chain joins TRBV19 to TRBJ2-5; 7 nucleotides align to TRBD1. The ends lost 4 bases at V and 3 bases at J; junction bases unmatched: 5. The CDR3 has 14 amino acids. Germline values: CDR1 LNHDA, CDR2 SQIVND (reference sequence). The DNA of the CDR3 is TGTGCCAGTAGTAGACAGGGTGGAGAAGAGACCCAGTACTTC. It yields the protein CASSRQGGEETQYF.

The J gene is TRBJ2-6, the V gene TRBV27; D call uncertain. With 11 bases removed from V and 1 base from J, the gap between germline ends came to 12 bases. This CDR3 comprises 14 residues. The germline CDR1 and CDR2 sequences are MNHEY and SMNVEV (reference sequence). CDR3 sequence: CAGKAGSGANVLTF. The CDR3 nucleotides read TGTGCCGGCAAGGCAGGTTCTGGGGCCAACGTCCTGACTTTC.

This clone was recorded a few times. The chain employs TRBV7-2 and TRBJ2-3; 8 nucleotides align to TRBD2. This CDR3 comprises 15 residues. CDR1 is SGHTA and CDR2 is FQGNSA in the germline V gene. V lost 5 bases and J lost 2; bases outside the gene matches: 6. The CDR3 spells CASSPGGGPTDTQYF. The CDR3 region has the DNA TGTGCCAGCAGCCCCGGGGGGGGCCCCACAGATACGCAGTATTTT.

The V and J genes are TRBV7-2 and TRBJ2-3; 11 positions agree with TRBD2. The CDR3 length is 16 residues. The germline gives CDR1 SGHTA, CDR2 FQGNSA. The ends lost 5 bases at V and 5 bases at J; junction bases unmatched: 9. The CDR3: CASSEQLAGAVDTQYF. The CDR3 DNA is TGTGCCAGCAGCGAGCAACTAGCGGGGGCGGTAGATACGCAGTATTTT.

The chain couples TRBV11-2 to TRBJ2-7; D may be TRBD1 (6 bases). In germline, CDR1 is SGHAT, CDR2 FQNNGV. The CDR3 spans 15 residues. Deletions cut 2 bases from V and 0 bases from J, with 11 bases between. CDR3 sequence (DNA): TGTGCCAGCAGCTTATGGCAGGGGATCTCCTACGAGCAGTACTTC. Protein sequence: CASSLWQGISYEQYF. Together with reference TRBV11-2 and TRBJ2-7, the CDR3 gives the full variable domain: EAGVAQSPRYKIIEKRQSVAFWCNPISGHATLYWYQQILGQGPKLLIQFQNNGVVDDSQLPKDRFSAERLKGVDSTLKIQPAKLEDSAVYLCASSLWQGISYEQYFGPGTRLTVT.